Described below is a single TCR beta chain sequence and its context. The antigen remains unidentified. This entry belongs to a study of blood T cells in healthy people across ages. General observations from the study: Fewer expanded clones and more diversity marked long-lived versus aged donors.

The CDR3 has 16 amino acids. The germline CDR1 and CDR2 sequences are LNHDA and SQIVND (reference sequence). Combining a sample-barcoded 5' primer with a J-beta primer mix, a second PCR ran for 7 to 11 cycles. Template switching added a 12-random-nucleotide identifier to every cDNA molecule. TCRdb re-called the 5' RACE reads through MiXCR, storing one row per CDR3 protein. The profile shows about 800,000 distinct CDR3 sequences, approximately 25% of them singletons. This sample was also put to use in a study of T cells of mothers and their children. That study adds: A primer called M1S, used in the second PCR, added sample barcodes and 2-4 random nucleotides.

Source material: blood. The source of this sequence is a boy between 10 and 17 years old in good health. This sequence joins TRBV19 and TRBJ2-5, with 10 positions matching TRBD2. The J call is uncertain, as TRBJ2-1 better fits the DNA end. For the CDR3, the DNA is TGTGCCAGTAGTTTGCTAGCGGGAGCTTTAGTCAATGAGCAGTTCTTC. Translated, it gives CASSLLAGALVNEQFF.